The source of this T cell receptor (beta chain) is a study of blood T cell repertoires in COVID-19. As for the study in general: From T cells, B-cell-depleted T cells, or PBMCs came the material, which was cDNA or gDNA.

Germline loops: CDR1 MNHEY, CDR2 SMNVEV (reference sequence). Germline trimming cut 4 bases from V and 4 bases from J; bases unmatched to any gene: 8. The CDR3 has 15 amino acids. Profiled with immunoSEQ multiplex PCR; TCRdb holds only in-frame clones, not every one. The sample gives a few hundred thousand clones, roughly nine tenths of which show up once; under 4% is in the top ten. Sequencing was carried out using peripheral blood. The clonotype originates from a man aged 18-30 years with active or convalescent COVID-19. The J gene is TRBJ2-3, the V gene TRBV27; 7 bases agree with TRBD2. CDR3 nucleotide sequence: TGTGCCAGCAGTTCCGTCGGGGGGAGCGCAGATACGCAGTATTTT. Its protein is CASSSVGGSADTQYF.